Sequencing of this T cell receptor (beta chain) was carried out in a study of blood T cell repertoires in COVID-19. The CDR3 has 18 amino acids. The V gene end was trimmed by 5 bases and the J gene end by 2 bases; junction bases not matched to a gene: 13. CDR1 is LGHNT, CDR2 FRNRAP, per germline. As handled by the study authors: Estimation of nucleated cell counts was performed using reference gene primer amplification. TCRdb's table, derived via immunoSEQ multiplex PCR, lists solely in-frame clones and lacks some. Clone size and the V and J calls come from that table; the DNA yielded D and trimming. The sample consists of approximately 340,000 clones, 87% of them appearing once.

The clonotype originates from a man younger than 45 with COVID-19, enrolled during active disease. Sequenced input: peripheral blood. V and J are TRBV12-5 and TRBJ2-2; 8 bases align to TRBD1. The DNA of the CDR3 is TGTGCTAGTGGTCCGTCAGGGGGCTCCCGATATAACACCGGGGAGCTGTTTTTT. This gives the protein CASGPSGGSRYNTGELFF.